This TCR beta chain stems from a study of CD8 T cells in Susac syndrome (dated by TCRdb to the late 2010s). Study-level background: Whether CD8+ T cell activation and differentiation in Susac syndrome was antigen driven was tested using repertoire sequencing. The clonality of the CD8+ T cell repertoire was compared across about a dozen healthy donors, roughly 14 Susac syndrome patients and under 18 multiple sclerosis patients. Study-level results and caveats: The study acknowledged that relatively few individuals were included in the TCR sequencing and HLA analysis.

RNA was extracted with the RNeasy kit and roughly 0.45 to 1 ug was reverse transcribed using random hexamers. The immunoSEQ multiplex PCR assay, covering 54 Vbeta and 13 Jbeta segments, was used to amplify TCR beta CDR3 regions. To correct PCR amplification bias, a synthetic template baseline was used for both primer optimization and computational correction. The authors' analysis ran thus. Reads were annotated to V, D and J genes according to IMGT and were analyzed with immunoSEQ Analyzer, with only productive sequences retained. Clonality was calculated as one minus the Shannon entropy normalized by log2 of the number of productive unique sequences. For each patient and control, public and private clones were evaluated among the 100 most prevalent clones. Clones were defined as Susac-specific when absent from the healthy and MS cohorts, from 1,000 to 1,100 published viral clones and from other ImmuneACCESS disease sequences. TCRdb applied fastp at Q25 and MiXCR to the public reads, then kept only in-frame beta chains. Rows with a matching CDR3 protein are joined into one entry that keeps the most common DNA and genes. TCRdb's processing, not the authors', yielded these V and J calls. For this sample the table gives 90,000 or so distinct CDR3 sequences, of which roughly 91% were detected only once. The ten top clones hold less than 0.35% of the sample.

In the case of this clonotype: Its antigen is unknown. No base qualities exist here, and no much larger clone lies one base off it.

The germline V gene specifies SGDLS as CDR1 and YYNGEE as CDR2. The CDR3 sequence holds 14 residues, the cysteine and phenylalanine included. The read is trimmed to its CDR3 DNA, 42 bases read in frame from base 1. V loses 0 bases of germline sequence and J loses 0 bases, and the interval between the two ends is 6 bases. Peripheral blood CD8+ and CD4+ T cells from healthy donors, Susac syndrome patients and multiple sclerosis patients were profiled by high-throughput TCR beta sequencing. Healthy donors were age- and sex-matched controls. Bulk CD8+ and CD4+ T cells were purified by magnetic negative isolation, while CD8+ TEMRA cells were enriched using FACS. Blood was drawn into EDTA tubes, processed within 24 hours, and PBMCs were isolated by density gradient centrifugation. PBMCs intended for TCR sequencing were cryopreserved in liquid nitrogen and were subsequently thawed in a 37 degrees C water bath. The sorted or isolated CD4+, CD8+ and CD8+ TEMRA cells had a purity of 90% or higher.

The sequenced material came from CD8+ T cells from PBMCs. The receptor chain draws on TRBV9 and TRBJ2-5, with TRBD1 tentatively as D gene (5 bases match). The clonotype was recovered from a human donor in good health. The nucleotide sequence is given as TGTGCCAGCAGCGTAGAGGACAACCAAGAGACCCAGTACTTC. Its coded protein is CASSVEDNQETQYF.